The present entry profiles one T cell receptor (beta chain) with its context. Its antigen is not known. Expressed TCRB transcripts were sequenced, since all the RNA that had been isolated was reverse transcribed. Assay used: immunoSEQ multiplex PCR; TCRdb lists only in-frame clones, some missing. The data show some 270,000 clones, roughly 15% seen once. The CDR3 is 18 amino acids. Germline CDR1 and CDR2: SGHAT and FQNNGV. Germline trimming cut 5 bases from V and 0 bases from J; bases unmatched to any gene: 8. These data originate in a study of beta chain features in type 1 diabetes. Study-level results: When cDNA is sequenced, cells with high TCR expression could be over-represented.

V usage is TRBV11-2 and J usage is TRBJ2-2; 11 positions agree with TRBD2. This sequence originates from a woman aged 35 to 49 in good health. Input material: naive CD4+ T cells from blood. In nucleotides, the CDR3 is TGTGCCAGCAGCGGTAGCGGGGGGGCCCTATCGAACACCGGGGAGCTGTTTTTT. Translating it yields CASSGSGGALSNTGELFF.